Following are 30 T cell receptor beta chains from one sample sequenced in a study of blood T cell repertoires in COVID-19. TCRdb's copy holds only in-frame clones and misses some; the assay was immunoSEQ multiplex PCR. The sample holds about 380,000 clones, 88% seen once. The specimen was PBMCs or T cells enriched from blood (not recorded which). The receptors here all came from a woman between 18 and 30 years old who had recovered from COVID-19.

V usage is TRBV7-9 and J usage is TRBJ2-7; TRBD1 matches at 9 bases. J lost 6 bases, V lost 6 bases, and 9 bases had no gene match. There are 14 residues in the CDR3. The germline V gene encodes CDR1 SEHNR and CDR2 FQNEAQ (reference sequence). CDR3 amino acids: CASRTGTGSREQYF. CDR3 nucleotides: TGTGCCAGCAGAACCGGGACAGGGTCCCGCGAGCAGTACTTC.

The gene calls are TRBV9 and TRBJ2-5; 8 bases map to TRBD2. V gave up 0 bases and J gave up 4 bases; unmatched junction bases: 11. Germline loops: CDR1 SGDLS, CDR2 YYNGEE. The CDR3 has 17 residues. CDR3 loop: CASSVGSPAGVLETQYF. CDR3 bases: TGTGCCAGCAGCGTAGGCTCACCAGCGGGGGTATTAGAGACCCAGTACTTC.

The rearrangement uses TRBV6-2 or TRBV6-3 and TRBJ2-7; 8 bases align to TRBD1. Looked up from germline, CDR1 is MNHEY and CDR2 is SVGEGT. This CDR3 comprises 15 residues. After removal of 0 bases from V and 0 bases from J, the junction contained 1 base not matched to a gene. CDR3 in amino acids: CASSYSGTGSYEQYF. CDR3 bases: TGTGCCAGCAGTTACTCCGGGACAGGCTCCTACGAGCAGTACTTC.

Turning to this clone: The germline gene is not matched at one end of the junction; a read error may be the cause. This rearrangement joins TRBV10-2 to TRBJ2-3, with a weak D call TRBD2 (6 bases). This CDR3 is built from 9 residues. Germline CDR1 reads WSHSY; CDR2 reads SAAADI. CDR3 residues: CASSDRLVF. The CDR3, as DNA: TGCGCCAGCAGTGACCGACTAGTATTT.

The rearrangement joins TRBV19 to TRBJ1-4; D is perhaps TRBD1 (5 bases). V lost 5 bases, J lost 5 bases, and 15 bases lay in between. Germline lookup yields CDR1 LNHDA and CDR2 SQIVND (reference sequence). This CDR3 spans 15 amino acids. The CDR3 nucleotides read TGTGCCAGTAGTTCTACGGGACTCCTAAATGAAAAACTGTTTTTT. It specifies CASSSTGLLNEKLFF.

The chain joins TRBV5-8 to TRBJ2-7, with 7 bases that match TRBD1. The V and J ends lost 2 bases and 2 bases, in that order; junction bases with no gene match: 4. This CDR3 is built from 14 residues. Looked up from germline, CDR1 is SGHTS and CDR2 is YDEGEE. The DNA for the CDR3 is TGTGCCAGCAGCTTTAGACAGGGCCCCTACGAGCAGTACTTC. It is translated as CASSFRQGPYEQYF.

The V gene is TRBV29-1, the J gene TRBJ1-2; 7 positions match TRBD1. In germline, CDR1 is SQVTM, CDR2 ANQGSEA. Trimming cost V 7 bases and J 3 bases; bases outside gene matches: 8. This CDR3 has 13 residues. This chain's CDR3 is CSAEDREDYGYTF. The CDR3 nucleotides are TGCAGCGCCGAAGACAGGGAGGACTATGGCTACACCTTC.

This chain uses TRBV9 with TRBJ2-2, with 8 bases lining up with TRBD1. The V gene's germline CDR1 is SGDLS and CDR2 YYNGEE. This CDR3 comprises 16 residues. V was pared by 5 bases and J by 2 bases, with 8 bases of the junction left unmatched. The CDR3 loop reads CASSFNRGYNTGELFF. The CDR3 DNA reads as TGTGCCAGCAGTTTTAACAGGGGGTACAACACCGGGGAGCTGTTTTTT.

The chain joins TRBV12-3 or TRBV12-4 to TRBJ2-5; D is possibly TRBD2 (6 bases). The CDR3 has 13 residues. Trimming stripped 9 bases from V and 5 bases from J, with 16 bases between. The DNA of the CDR3 is TGTGCCAGTAAGCCCAGCGGGTGGGAGACCCAGTACTTC. This gives the protein CASKPSGWETQYF.

The rearrangement uses TRBV9 and TRBJ2-7, with a possible D match to TRBD1 (7 bases). CDR3 length: 15 amino acids. Germline V gene sequence: CDR1 SGDLS, CDR2 YYNGEE. V lost 2 bases to trimming and J lost 7 bases, with 19 bases between them. In nucleotides, the CDR3 is TGTGCCAGCAGCGTGGGGACAGAGGGACTCGCTGAGCAGTACTTC. It is translated as CASSVGTEGLAEQYF.

The rearrangement uses TRBV30 and TRBJ1-6; a possible D gene is TRBD1 (6 bases). Trimming pared 1 base from V and 6 bases from J, leaving 7 bases between. CDR1 GTSNPN and CDR2 SVGIG come from the germline V gene (reference sequence). The CDR3 contains 13 residues. For the CDR3, the DNA is TGTGCCTGGAGTGCACAGGGTAATTCACCCCTCCACTTT. Its protein product is CAWSAQGNSPLHF.

This clone showed up just once. The rearrangement uses TRBV6-5 and TRBJ1-2; 7 nucleotides align to TRBD1. In germline, CDR1 is MNHEY, CDR2 SVGAGI. V dropped 6 bases and J dropped 4; count of bases not matched to a gene: 5. The CDR3 spans 13 residues. In nucleotides, the CDR3 is TGTGCCAGCAGCGAGACAGGGTTCTATGGCTACACCTTC. Encoded protein: CASSETGFYGYTF.

The chain recombines TRBV5-1 with TRBJ1-2, with D unresolved. From germline, CDR1 is SGHRS and CDR2 YFSETQ. This CDR3 is built from 13 residues. V shed 6 bases and J shed 8 bases, with 17 bases lying between them. This chain's CDR3 is CASTGALSGGYTF. Here the CDR3 DNA reads TGCGCCAGCACTGGAGCCCTCTCGGGGGGCTACACCTTC.

The chain couples TRBV7-8 to TRBJ2-1, with TRBD2 identical over 13 bases. The V and J ends lost 3 bases and 8 bases, in that order; junction bases with no gene match: 22. The germline gives CDR1 SGHVS, CDR2 FQNEAQ. This CDR3 is built from 21 residues. The CDR3 DNA reads as TGTGCCAGCAGCTTGATTGGACAGCGCAAAAGACTAGCGGGGGGCGGGGATGAGCAGTTCTTC. Translating gives CASSLIGQRKRLAGGGDEQFF.

This sequence joins TRBV7-9 and TRBJ1-1, with a possible D match to TRBD1 (5 bases). The CDR3 covers 13 residues. Trimming took off 1 base at V and 5 bases at J, with 8 bases between the two ends. Germline V gene lookup returns CDR1 SEHNR and CDR2 FQNEAQ (reference sequence). In DNA, the CDR3 is TGTGCCAGCAGCTTAGGGGGCCGGACTGAAGCTTTCTTT. Protein product: CASSLGGRTEAFF.

V is TRBV7-6 and J is TRBJ2-3, with 9 bases lining up with TRBD1. Unmatched junction bases numbered 8, after V lost 1 base and J lost 6 bases. Germline V gene data show CDR1 as SGHVS and CDR2 as FNYEAQ. This CDR3 comprises 16 residues. This chain's CDR3 is CASSLGTGVRSDTQYF. CDR3 sequence (DNA): TGTGCCAGCAGCTTAGGGACAGGGGTCCGCTCGGATACGCAGTATTTT.

The rearrangement joins TRBV7-9 to TRBJ1-1; TRBD1 agrees at 7 bases. Germline V gene data show CDR1 as SEHNR and CDR2 as FQNEAQ (reference sequence). The CDR3 length is 19 residues. Germline trimming cut 8 bases from V and 1 base from J; bases unmatched to any gene: 22. DNA of the CDR3: TGTGCCAGCTCTACCCTTGGAGGCAGGGGGACTTTAGAGAACACTGAAGCTTTCTTT. Protein: CASSTLGGRGTLENTEAFF.

As DNA, the CDR3 is TGCGCCAGCAGTAGTCAGGGAAGGACTGAAGCTTTCTTT. Amino acid sequence: CASSSQGRTEAFF. This sequence joins TRBV10-2 and TRBJ1-1; possible D gene TRBD1, 5 bases. Between the trimmed V and J ends, which lost 5 bases and 5 bases, there was a span of 12 bases. The CDR3 length is 13 residues. Looked up from germline, CDR1 is WSHSY and CDR2 is SAAADI.

The chain has TRBV4-1 and TRBJ1-1, with 8 bases lining up with TRBD1. CDR1 is MGHRA and CDR2 is YSYEKL in the germline V gene. V trimming: 3 bases; J trimming: 1 base; junction bases outside the gene matches: 1. CDR3 length: 14 amino acids. In DNA, the CDR3 is TGCGCCAGCAGCCACGGGACAGGGAACACTGAAGCTTTCTTT. Its protein is CASSHGTGNTEAFF.

The chain recombines TRBV3-1 (or the pseudogene TRBV3-2) with TRBJ2-2; 7 nucleotides match TRBD2. The CDR3 loop spans 13 amino acids. V trimming: 6 bases; J trimming: 6 bases; junction bases outside the gene matches: 4. The germline V gene encodes CDR1 LGHDT and CDR2 YNNKEL (reference sequence). The DNA of the CDR3 is TGTGCCAGCAGGAACCTAGCGGCCGGGGAGCTGTTTTTT. It translates to CASRNLAAGELFF.

V is TRBV5-6 and J is TRBJ1-2, with TRBD1 identical over 7 bases. V lost 0 bases to trimming and J lost 0 bases; unmatched junction nucleotides: 2. Germline V gene sequence: CDR1 SGHDT, CDR2 YYEEEE. This CDR3 comprises 15 residues. As DNA, the CDR3 is TGTGCCAGCAGCTTGGGGGGACAGCCTAACTATGGCTACACCTTC. This translates into CASSLGGQPNYGYTF. Using reference TRBV5-6 and TRBJ1-2 for the parts outside the CDR3, the full variable domain is DAGVTQSPTHLIKTRGQQVTLRCSPKSGHDTVSWYQQALGQGPQFIFQYYEEEERQRGNFPDRFSGHQFPNYSSELNVNALLLGDSALYLCASSLGGQPNYGYTFGSGTRLTVV.

This sequence joins TRBV19 and TRBJ1-4, with a weak D call TRBD1 (6 bases). The V and J ends lost 8 bases and 0 bases respectively, with 7 bases between them. The CDR3 is 13 amino acids. Germline CDR1 and CDR2: LNHDA and SQIVND (reference sequence). Here the CDR3 DNA reads TGTGCCAGTGGACAGTCAACTAATGAAAAACTGTTTTTT. Its protein is CASGQSTNEKLFF.

V and J are TRBV9 and TRBJ2-3; a possible D gene is TRBD2 (6 bases). V dropped 0 bases and J dropped 4 bases, with 18 bases sitting between them. The length of the CDR3 is 17 residues. The germline gives CDR1 SGDLS, CDR2 YYNGEE. The CDR3 sequence: CASSVDIWTTSPDTQYF. The CDR3 DNA reads TGTGCCAGCAGCGTAGATATTTGGACTACCTCCCCAGATACGCAGTATTTT.

In this sample, this clone turned up a few times. The chain links TRBV7-8 to TRBJ1-2; D call uncertain. Germline loops: CDR1 SGHVS, CDR2 FQNEAQ. The CDR3 totals 14 residues. The V gene lost 5 bases and the J gene lost 7 bases, with 17 bases spanning the gap. The CDR3 DNA is TGTGCCAGCAGCCCGGAACGGGGAGTGGGTGGCTACACCTTC. This translates into CASSPERGVGGYTF. The variable domain in full, with the rest retrieved from reference TRBV7-8 and TRBJ1-2, is GAGVSQSPRYKVAKRGQDVALRCDPISGHVSLFWYQQALGQGPEFLTYFQNEAQLDKSGLPSDRFFAERPEGSVSTLKIQRTQQEDSAVYLCASSPERGVGGYTFGSGTRLTVV.

This rearrangement joins TRBV28 to TRBJ1-3; unclear D gene. The V and J ends lost 5 bases and 8 bases respectively, with 13 bases between them. The germline CDR1 and CDR2 sequences are MDHEN and SYDVKM. There are 13 residues in the CDR3. The CDR3: CASSTTSGDTIYF. DNA of the CDR3: TGTGCCAGCAGTACCACATCCGGAGACACCATATATTTT.

The genes are TRBV5-1 and TRBJ2-3; 11 nucleotides match TRBD1. Germline V CDR1 and CDR2: SGHRS, YFSETQ. V dropped 0 bases and J dropped 4; count of bases not matched to a gene: 4. The CDR3 spans 16 residues. CDR3 DNA sequence: TGCGCCAGCAGCTTGGCCCGGACAGGGGGCTCAGATACGCAGTATTTT. Translation gives CASSLARTGGSDTQYF.

The chain recombines TRBV7-2 with TRBJ1-1, with 8 bases that match TRBD1. The CDR3 is made up of 14 amino acids. Germline CDR1 reads SGHTA; CDR2 reads FQGNSA. V trimming: 5 bases; J trimming: 10 bases; junction bases outside the gene matches: 12. The CDR3 DNA reads TGTGCCAGCAGCCGCCGGACAGGGTTGGGTGTAGCTTTCTTT. This codes for CASSRRTGLGVAFF.

V and J are TRBV19 and TRBJ2-7, with 7 bases lining up with TRBD1. This CDR3 is built from 15 residues. After removal of 6 bases from V and 5 bases from J, the junction contained 13 bases not matched to a gene. Germline V gene data show CDR1 as LNHDA and CDR2 as SQIVND (reference sequence). The CDR3 coding sequence is TGTGCCAGTAGCGGAGACCCGGGACAGTTCCACGAGCAGTACTTC. Protein product: CASSGDPGQFHEQYF.

V and J are TRBV30 and TRBJ1-2; tentatively, D is TRBD1 (5 bases). CDR3 length: 12 amino acids. Looked up from germline, CDR1 is GTSNPN and CDR2 is SVGIG (reference sequence). Trimming removed 5 bases from V and 3 bases from J, with 10 bases in between. The DNA for the CDR3 is TGTGCCTGGGTAGGGGATGACTATGGCTACACCTTC. It specifies CAWVGDDYGYTF. Looking up the rest from reference TRBV30 and TRBJ1-2 gives the full variable domain: SQTIHQWPATLVQPVGSPLSLECTVEGTSNPNLYWYRQAAGRGLQLLFYSVGIGQISSEVPQNLSASRPQDRQFILSSKKLLLSDSGFYLCAWVGDDYGYTFGSGTRLTVV.

The chain uses TRBV30 and TRBJ1-3; 9 bases align to TRBD1. The trim removed 3 bases at V and 0 bases at J, leaving 3 bases unmatched. The CDR3 totals 15 residues. In germline, CDR1 is GTSNPN, CDR2 SVGIG (reference sequence). The CDR3, as DNA: TGTGCCTGGAGAGTGACAGGGGGCTCTGGAAACACCATATATTTT. The encoded protein is CAWRVTGGSGNTIYF. The variable domain in full, completed from reference TRBV30 and TRBJ1-3, reads SQTIHQWPATLVQPVGSPLSLECTVEGTSNPNLYWYRQAAGRGLQLLFYSVGIGQISSEVPQNLSASRPQDRQFILSSKKLLLSDSGFYLCAWRVTGGSGNTIYFGEGSWLTVV.